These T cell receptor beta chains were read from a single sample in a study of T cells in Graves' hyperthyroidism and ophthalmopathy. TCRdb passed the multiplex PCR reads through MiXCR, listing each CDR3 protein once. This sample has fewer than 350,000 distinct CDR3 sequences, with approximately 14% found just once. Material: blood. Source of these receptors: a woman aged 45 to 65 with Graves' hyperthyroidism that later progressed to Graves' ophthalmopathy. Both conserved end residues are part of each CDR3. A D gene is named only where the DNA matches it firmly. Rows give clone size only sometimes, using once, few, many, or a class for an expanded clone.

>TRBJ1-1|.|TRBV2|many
CARRQNTEAFF
TGTGCCAGGAGACAGAACACTGAAGCTTTCTTT
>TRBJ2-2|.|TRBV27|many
CASGGTEALYTGELFF
TGTGCCAGCGGGGGGACAGAAGCCCTGTATACCGGGGAGCTGTTTTTT
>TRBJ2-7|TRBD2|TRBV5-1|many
CASSWTSGSVDEQYF
TGCGCCAGCAGCTGGACTAGCGGGAGCGTCGACGAGCAGTACTTC
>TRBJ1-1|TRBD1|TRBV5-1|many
CASSLLGQGVSNTEAFF
TGCGCCAGCAGCTTGTTAGGGCAGGGGGTTTCGAACACTGAAGCTTTCTTT
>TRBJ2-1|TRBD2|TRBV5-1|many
CASSLGGTSGADEQFF
TGCGCCAGCAGCTTGGGTGGGACTAGCGGAGCGGATGAGCAGTTCTTC
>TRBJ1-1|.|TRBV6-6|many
CASSYPGTNTEAFF
TGTGCCAGCAGTTACCCAGGGACGAACACTGAAGCTTTCTTT
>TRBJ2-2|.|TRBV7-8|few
CASSRAPGGTGELFF
TGTGCCAGCAGCCGCGCCCCCGGGGGCACCGGGGAGCTGTTTTTT
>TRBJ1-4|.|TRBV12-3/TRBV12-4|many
CASSLGRIDEKLFF
TGTGCCAGCAGTTTAGGGCGAATCGATGAAAAACTGTTTTTT
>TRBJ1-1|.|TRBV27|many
CASGHGRGLNTEAFF
TGTGCCAGCGGTCACGGCAGGGGCTTGAACACTGAAGCTTTCTTT
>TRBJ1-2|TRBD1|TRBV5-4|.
CASSSQGAGGYTF
TGTGCCAGCAGCTCACAGGGGGCAGGTGGCTACACCTTC
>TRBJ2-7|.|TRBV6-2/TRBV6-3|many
CASSYLFTGGEQYF
TGTGCCAGCAGTTACCTTTTCACCGGGGGTGAGCAGTACTTC
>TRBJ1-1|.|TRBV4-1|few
CASSGGGKRTEAFF
TGCGCCAGCAGCGGGGGGGGCAAGAGAACTGAAGCTTTCTTT
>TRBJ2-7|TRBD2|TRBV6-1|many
CASRRKAGEGSEQYF
TGTGCCAGCAGGAGAAAAGCGGGAGAGGGTTCCGAGCAGTACTTC
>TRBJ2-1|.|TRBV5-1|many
CASSLGSSRDEQFF
TGCGCCAGCAGCTTAGGGTCCTCCCGGGATGAGCAGTTCTTC
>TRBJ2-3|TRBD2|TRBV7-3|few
CASSSVAGGTDTQYF
TGTGCCAGCAGTTCGGTAGCGGGAGGCACAGATACGCAGTATTTT
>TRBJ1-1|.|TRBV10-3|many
CAISEGDGDTEAFF
TGTGCCATCAGTGAGGGCGACGGGGACACTGAAGCTTTCTTT
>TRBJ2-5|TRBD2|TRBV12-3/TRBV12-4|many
CASSYTSGRGGETQYF
TGTGCCAGCAGTTACACTAGCGGGAGGGGGGGAGAGACCCAGTACTTC
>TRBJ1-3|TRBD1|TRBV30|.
CAWSRDSGSGNTIYF
TGTGCCTGGAGTAGGGACAGTGGCTCTGGAAACACCATATATTTT
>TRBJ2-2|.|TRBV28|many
CASSLTTANTGELFF
TGTGCCAGCAGTTTAACCACAGCGAACACCGGGGAGCTGTTTTTT
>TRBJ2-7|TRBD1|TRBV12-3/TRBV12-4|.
CASRGTGDTYEQYF
TGTGCCAGCCGCGGGACAGGTGATACCTACGAGCAGTACTTC
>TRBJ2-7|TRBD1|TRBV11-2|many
CASSSSTGQEYEQYF
TGTGCCAGCAGCTCAAGCACCGGACAGGAGTACGAGCAGTACTTC
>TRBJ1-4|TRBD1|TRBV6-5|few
CASSYPRDRGLREKLFF
TGTGCCAGCAGTTACCCCCGGGACAGGGGGCTAAGGGAAAAACTGTTTTTT
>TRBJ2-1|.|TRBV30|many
CAWSPDVEQFF
TGTGCCTGGAGTCCGGACGTAGAGCAGTTCTTC
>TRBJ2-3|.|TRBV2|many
CASSSGYSTDTQYF
TGTGCCAGCAGTAGCGGGTATAGTACAGATACGCAGTATTTT
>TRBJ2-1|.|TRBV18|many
CASSPDIQGNEQFF
TGTGCCAGCTCACCCGACATCCAGGGTAATGAGCAGTTCTTC
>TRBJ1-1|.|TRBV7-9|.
CASSLSVGTEAFF
TGTGCCAGCAGCTTATCCGTGGGTACTGAAGCTTTCTTT
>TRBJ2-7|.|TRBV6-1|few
CASSYSPGSYEQYF
TGTGCCAGCAGTTATTCCCCAGGATCCTACGAGCAGTACTTC
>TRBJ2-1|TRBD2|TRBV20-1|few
CSARETGGIGRFF
TGCAGTGCTAGAGAAACGGGAGGGATCGGTCGGTTCTTC
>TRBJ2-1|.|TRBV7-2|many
CASSLVFYNEQFF
TGTGCCAGCAGCTTAGTTTTCTACAATGAGCAGTTCTTC
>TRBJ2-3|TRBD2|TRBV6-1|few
CATSRGSYTDTQYF
TGTGCCACCAGTCGCGGGAGCTATACAGATACGCAGTATTTT
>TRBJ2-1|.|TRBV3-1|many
CASSQGLGDEQFF
TGTGCCAGCAGCCAAGGGTTGGGGGATGAGCAGTTCTTC
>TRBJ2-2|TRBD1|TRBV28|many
CASSLTGVQRRTGELFF
TGTGCCAGCAGTTTGACAGGGGTCCAGCGAAGGACCGGGGAGCTGTTTTTT
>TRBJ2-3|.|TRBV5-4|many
CASSLAMGRTDTQYF
TGTGCCAGCAGCTTGGCCATGGGGCGTACAGATACGCAGTATTTT
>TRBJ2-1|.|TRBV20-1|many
CSARSSDGSSYNEQFF
TGCAGTGCTAGAAGTTCAGACGGGAGCTCCTACAATGAGCAGTTCTTC
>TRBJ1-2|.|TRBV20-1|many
CSASAGLNYGYTF
TGCAGTGCTAGTGCGGGACTGAACTATGGCTACACCTTC
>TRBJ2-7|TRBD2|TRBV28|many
CASNKAGVGNEQYF
TGTGCCAGCAATAAAGCGGGAGTTGGTAACGAGCAGTACTTC
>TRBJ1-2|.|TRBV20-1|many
CSARVGRNYGYTF
TGCAGTGCTAGGGTAGGGAGGAACTATGGCTACACCTTC
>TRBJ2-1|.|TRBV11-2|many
CASSLVGGRQFF
TGTGCCAGCAGCTTAGTGGGTGGTAGGCAGTTCTTC
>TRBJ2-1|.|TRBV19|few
CASSKGPHTYNEQFF
TGTGCCAGTAGTAAGGGACCGCACACTTACAATGAGCAGTTCTTC
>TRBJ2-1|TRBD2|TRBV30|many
CAWTSGRDNEQFF
TGTGCCTGGACTAGCGGGAGAGACAATGAGCAGTTCTTC
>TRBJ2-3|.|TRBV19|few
CASRGSSTDTQYF
TGTGCCAGTAGAGGGAGTAGCACAGATACGCAGTATTTT
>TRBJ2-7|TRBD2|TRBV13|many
CASSFGGRAYEQYF
TGTGCCAGCAGCTTCGGCGGGAGGGCCTACGAGCAGTACTTC
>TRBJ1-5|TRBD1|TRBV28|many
CASSSPDRGLNQPQHF
TGTGCCAGCAGTTCCCCGGACAGGGGATTGAATCAGCCCCAGCATTTT
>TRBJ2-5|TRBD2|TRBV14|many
CASSRRSAGEETQYF
TGTGCCAGCAGCCGTCGGTCAGCGGGGGAAGAGACCCAGTACTTC
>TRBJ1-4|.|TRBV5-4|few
CASRRGAATNEKLFF
TGTGCCAGCAGACGGGGGGCCGCAACTAATGAAAAACTGTTTTTT
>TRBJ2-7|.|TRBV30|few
CAWRGGPYEQYF
TGTGCCTGGAGGGGGGGTCCCTACGAGCAGTACTTC
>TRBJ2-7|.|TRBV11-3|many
CASSFQLNSYEQYF
TGTGCCAGCAGCTTTCAGCTTAACTCCTACGAGCAGTACTTC
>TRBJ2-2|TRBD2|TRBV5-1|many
CASRLAGAGELFF
TGCGCCAGCAGACTAGCGGGAGCCGGGGAGCTGTTTTTT
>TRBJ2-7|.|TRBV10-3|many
CAIKATGSSYEQYF
TGTGCCATCAAGGCAACAGGGTCGTCTTACGAGCAGTACTTC
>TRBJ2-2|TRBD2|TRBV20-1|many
CSGTSDFAGELFF
TGCAGTGGGACTAGCGATTTCGCCGGGGAGCTGTTTTTT
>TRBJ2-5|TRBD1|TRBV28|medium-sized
CASSLNPGQGRIQYF
TGTGCCAGCAGTCTTAACCCGGGACAGGGGAGGATCCAGTACTTC
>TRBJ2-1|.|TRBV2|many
CASSENEQFF
TGTGCCAGCAGTGAGAATGAGCAGTTCTTC
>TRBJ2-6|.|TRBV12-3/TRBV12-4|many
CASSSLSGANVLTF
TGTGCCAGCAGTTCCCTCTCTGGGGCCAACGTCCTGACTTTC